The clone carrying this TCR beta chain is labeled as medium-sized. No antigen is known for it. Documented time point: sample taken at primary tumor resection. Unsorted whole RNA from tumor, nontumor lung or frozen PBMC underwent sequencing. The data were taken from a study of spatial heterogeneity in lung cancer. TCRdb redid the calling of the 5' RACE reads with MiXCR, one entry per CDR3 protein. This sample has 5,000 to 6,000 distinct CDR3 sequences, with roughly 8% found just once. Study-wide results and limits: Tumor T-cell coverage was an estimated 7% or so for alpha and 13% for beta chains. Tracking of tumor mutation counts was seen in expanded intratumoral alpha and beta TCR counts.

The V gene's germline CDR1 is SGHKS and CDR2 YYEKEE (reference sequence). V was pared by 2 bases and J by 5 bases, with 7 bases of the junction left unmatched. The CDR3 is 15 amino acids. This rearrangement joins TRBV5-5 to TRBJ2-1; 7 bases agree with TRBD1. The receptor was isolated from a female donor with early-stage non-small cell lung cancer. The sample was lung tumor tissue, taken at surgery. In nucleotides, the CDR3 is TGTGCCAGCAGCTTTAGGGGACAGAGTAACAATGAGCAGTTCTTC. Translated: CASSFRGQSNNEQFF.